This TCR beta chain stems from a study of CD8+ T cells in alopecia areata. From germline, CDR1 is NSHNY and CDR2 SYGAGN. With 3 bases clipped from V and 4 bases from J, the junction kept 0 bases outside the gene matches. This CDR3 is built from 12 residues. This clone was observed many times. Gene names are the mouse ones. The sequenced fragment ends 4 residues before the CDR3 boundary, so the rest is inferred from the germline J gene. Other DNA sequences from this sample encode an identical CDR3 as well. Extracted from the samples, RNA was reverse transcribed into cDNA to serve as the sequencing template. TCRdb's copy holds only in-frame clones and misses some; the assay was immunoSEQ multiplex PCR. The table lists about 270,000 clones, with no singletons. Cells pooled from cutaneous lymph nodes were sorted on CD4, CD8alpha, NKG2D, NKG2ACE and other markers.

The receptor's source is a C3H/HeJ mouse with alopecia areata. MHC haplotype: H2-k. This sequence joins TRBV13-1 and TRBJ1-2, with 7 nucleotides matching TRBD1. The sequenced material came from CD4+ T cells sorted from a lymph node. CDR3: CASSGDSSDYTF. Incomplete CDR3 DNA: TGTGCCAGCAGTGGGGACAGCTCC.